Each of the 23 T cell receptor beta chains below was sequenced from the same sample in a study of response to subunit inactivated influenza vaccine. TCRdb re-derived calls from the RT-PCR reads in MiXCR, one entry per CDR3 protein. The data contain about 530,000 distinct CDR3 sequences, over 10% of them singletons. The material sequenced was PBMCs from blood, taken roughly 47 days after vaccination. These receptor sequences come from a man over 45 who received an inactivated influenza vaccine.

This chain links TRBV7-9 with TRBJ2-2, with D tentatively TRBD2 (7 bases). This CDR3 is built from 17 residues. Germline CDR1 is SEHNR and CDR2 is FQNEAQ (reference sequence). Trimming pared 6 bases from V and 3 bases from J, leaving 20 bases between. The CDR3 sequence: CASRVVGGREDTGELFF. In DNA, the CDR3 is TGTGCCAGCAGAGTGGTCGGGGGGCGAGAAGACACCGGGGAGCTGTTTTTT.

This clonotype was recorded at least ten times. The rearrangement uses TRBV6-2 or TRBV6-3 and TRBJ2-6; D not certain. CDR1 is MNHEY, CDR2 SVGEGT, per germline. V was clipped by 5 bases and J by 4 bases, with 9 bases between them. This CDR3 comprises 14 residues. CDR3 residues: CASSKAAGANVLTF. The CDR3 DNA reads as TGTGCCAGCAGTAAGGCTGCCGGGGCCAACGTCCTGACTTTC.

This clonotype was counted a few times. The V gene is TRBV29-1, the J gene TRBJ2-5; D is perhaps TRBD2 (6 bases). V dropped 7 bases and J dropped 4 bases, with 19 bases sitting between them. This CDR3 spans 14 amino acids. Germline V gives CDR1 SQVTM, CDR2 ANQGSEA. The chain's CDR3 is CSGALRGLGETQYF. The CDR3, as DNA: TGCAGCGGGGCTCTCCGGGGGTTGGGAGAGACCCAGTACTTC.

In this sample, this clonotype turned up a few times. This chain uses TRBV6-1 with TRBJ2-2, with TRBD1 as a possible D gene (5 bases). V was pared by 5 bases and J by 5 bases, with 15 bases between. The germline CDR1 and CDR2 sequences are MNHNS and SASEGT. This CDR3 comprises 15 residues. CDR3 protein: CASSHTTGSTGELFF. The DNA of the CDR3 is TGTGCCAGCAGTCATACAACAGGTTCGACCGGGGAGCTGTTTTTT.

In its sample, this clonotype was seen a few times. The chain employs TRBV24-1 and TRBJ1-5; D remains ambiguous. With 3 bases removed from V and 3 bases from J, the gap between germline ends came to 8 bases. CDR3 length equals 14 residues. Germline assignment: CDR1 KGHDR and CDR2 SFDVKD. CDR3 in DNA: TGTGCCACCAGTGATCCTTGGCACAATCAGCCCCAGCATTTT. It yields the protein CATSDPWHNQPQHF.

The genes are TRBV5-1 and TRBJ2-5, with D perhaps matching TRBD2 (6 bases). The germline gives CDR1 SGHRS, CDR2 YFSETQ. The CDR3 runs to 15 residues. V shed 4 bases and J shed 4 bases, with 17 bases lying between them. DNA for the CDR3: TGCGCCAGCAGCGAAAACCGGAACGGGGGAGAGACCCAGTACTTC. Residues: CASSENRNGGETQYF.

There are a few counts of this clonotype. J is TRBJ2-5 and V is TRBV20-1; D tentatively fits TRBD1 or TRBD2 (5 bases each). Germline V gene sequence: CDR1 DFQATT, CDR2 SNEGSKA (reference sequence). V dropped 5 bases and J dropped 5 bases, with 18 bases sitting between them. The CDR3 covers 14 residues. CDR3 region: CSAPGSWGLETQYF. The CDR3 nucleotides are TGCAGTGCTCCAGGGAGTTGGGGTTTGGAGACCCAGTACTTC.

The table lists this clonotype with a few counts. The chain links TRBV10-3 to TRBJ2-7, with 7 bases that match TRBD1. With 3 bases clipped from V and 0 bases from J, the junction kept 2 bases outside the gene matches. Germline assignment: CDR1 ENHRY and CDR2 SYGVKD. The CDR3 has 14 amino acids. The CDR3 coding sequence is TGTGCCATCAGTGACCACAGGGGCTCCTACGAGCAGTACTTC. Translated, it gives CAISDHRGSYEQYF.

The gene calls are TRBV7-9 and TRBJ2-7; D is possibly TRBD2 (6 bases). Germline V gene sequence: CDR1 SEHNR, CDR2 FQNEAQ (reference sequence). Between the trimmed V and J ends, which lost 1 base and 5 bases, there was a span of 15 bases. The CDR3 consists of 15 residues. The DNA for the CDR3 is TGTGCCAGCAGCTTAGGGACTACCCTCACGAACGAGCAGTACTTC. This gives the protein CASSLGTTLTNEQYF. The whole variable domain, filled in from reference TRBV7-9 and TRBJ2-7, reads DTGVSQNPRHKITKRGQNVTFRCDPISEHNRLYWYRQTLGQGPEFLTYFQNEAQLEKSRLLSDRFSAERPKGSFSTLEIQRTEQGDSAMYLCASSLGTTLTNEQYFGPGTRLTVT.

This clonotype was detected a few times. This chain links TRBV28 with TRBJ2-3; TRBD2 aligns across 12 bases. The ends lost 3 bases at V and 0 bases at J; junction bases unmatched: 10. From germline, CDR1 is MDHEN and CDR2 SYDVKM. The CDR3 has 19 amino acids. CDR3 sequence (DNA): TGTGCCAGCAGTTTTGAGGCCGGACTAGCGGGGTCTAGCACAGATACGCAGTATTTT. It encodes CASSFEAGLAGSSTDTQYF.

This clonotype was recorded many times. The chain links TRBV29-1 to TRBJ2-4, with 7 bases aligning to TRBD2. This CDR3 has 13 amino acids. Losses at the gene ends were 7 bases for V and 3 bases for J; bases not matched to a gene: 6. CDR1 and CDR2 from the germline V gene are SQVTM and ANQGSEA. CDR3: CSARPGGKNIQYF. The CDR3 DNA reads as TGCAGCGCGAGACCGGGGGGCAAAAACATTCAGTACTTC.

A remark on this clonotype: One end of the junction is discordant with germline, which a read error may explain. The genes are TRBV18 and TRBJ1-1; TRBD1 might be the D (5 bases). Germline CDR1 KGHSH, CDR2 LQKENI. The length of the CDR3 is 15 residues. This chain's CDR3 is CARSPNAGRNTEAFF. CDR3 DNA sequence: TGTGCCAGATCACCAAATGCAGGGCGTAACACTGAAGCTTTCTTT.

This chain joins TRBV10-3 and TRBJ1-1; D is unresolved. Looked up from germline, CDR1 is ENHRY and CDR2 is SYGVKD. This CDR3 spans 13 amino acids. V lost 5 bases and J lost 3, with 10 bases in between. CDR3: CAISLREYTEAFF. CDR3 coding DNA: TGTGCCATCAGTTTACGGGAATACACTGAAGCTTTCTTT.

The chain is built from TRBV28 and TRBJ1-2; 7 bases agree with TRBD1. This CDR3 is built from 14 residues. V was clipped by 6 bases and J by 5 bases; unmatched bases: 9. The V gene's germline CDR1 is MDHEN and CDR2 SYDVKM. CDR3 sequence (DNA): TGTGCCAGCAGGACGGGACAGATGTCGTATGGCTACACCTTC. The encoded protein is CASRTGQMSYGYTF.

J is TRBJ2-2 and V is TRBV12-3 or TRBV12-4; the D gene is possibly TRBD1 (5 bases). This CDR3 comprises 16 residues. Trimming took 4 bases from V and 4 from J, leaving 16 bases between them. For the CDR3, the DNA is TGTGCCAGCAGTTGGGATCCGAGACAGATCACCGGGGAGCTGTTTTTT. The encoded protein is CASSWDPRQITGELFF.

This clonotype was recorded many times. V gene TRBV6-2 or TRBV6-3 combines with J gene TRBJ1-5; D might be TRBD1 (5 bases). V was shortened by 2 bases and J by 0 bases, with 14 bases between the two germline ends. In germline, CDR1 is MNHEY, CDR2 SVGEGT. The CDR3 contains 17 residues. This chain's CDR3 is CASSYRDRTYSNQPQHF. In DNA form, the CDR3 reads TGTGCCAGCAGTTACCGGGACCGTACCTATAGCAATCAGCCCCAGCATTTT.

In its sample, this clonotype was seen many times. The chain uses TRBV20-1 and TRBJ2-7; maybe TRBD1 (5 bases). CDR1 and CDR2 (germline): DFQATT, SNEGSKA (reference sequence). V lost 4 bases, J lost 2 bases, and 9 bases lay in between. The CDR3 length is 12 residues. This CDR3 is CSATGQTYEQYF. CDR3 in DNA: TGCAGTGCTACCGGACAAACCTACGAGCAGTACTTC.

V gene TRBV20-1 combines with J gene TRBJ1-2, with D maybe TRBD1 (5 bases). The CDR3 loop spans 16 amino acids. From germline, CDR1 is DFQATT and CDR2 SNEGSKA (reference sequence). V was trimmed by 2 bases and J by 4 bases, leaving 20 bases between them. The CDR3 is CSARSPLGDGGYGYTF. In DNA form, the CDR3 reads TGCAGTGCTAGAAGCCCGTTGGGGGACGGAGGCTATGGCTACACCTTC.

This clonotype turned up a few times. The rearrangement uses TRBV11-2 and TRBJ2-3, with 8 positions matching TRBD2. Germline V gives CDR1 SGHAT, CDR2 FQNNGV. V dropped 1 base and J dropped 7; count of bases not matched to a gene: 7. This CDR3 is 15 amino acids long. CDR3 loop: CASSLVAGWVHTQYF. CDR3 DNA: TGTGCCAGCAGCTTAGTAGCGGGATGGGTGCATACGCAGTATTTT. Drawing the rest from reference TRBV11-2 and TRBJ2-3, the complete variable domain is EAGVAQSPRYKIIEKRQSVAFWCNPISGHATLYWYQQILGQGPKLLIQFQNNGVVDDSQLPKDRFSAERLKGVDSTLKIQPAKLEDSAVYLCASSLVAGWVHTQYFGPGTRLTVL.

The V gene is TRBV10-2, the J gene TRBJ2-2; no definite D call. Trimming pared 2 bases from V and 7 bases from J, leaving 14 bases between. The V gene's germline CDR1 is WSHSY and CDR2 SAAADI. This CDR3 is 15 amino acids long. DNA for the CDR3: TGCGCCAGCAGTGAGCCCCCCGCGGTAATCGGGGAGCTGTTTTTT. Amino acids: CASSEPPAVIGELFF.

The chain employs TRBV12-3 or TRBV12-4 and TRBJ1-2, with 12 bases matching TRBD1. Trimming at V came to 6 bases and at J to 8 bases, leaving 13 bases not matched to a gene. The CDR3 runs to 16 residues. As DNA, the CDR3 is TGTGCCAGCAGCGAGGGGACAGGGGGCGGGCGTCGCGGCTACACCTTC. Translating it yields CASSEGTGGGRRGYTF.

This clonotype appeared a few times. This sequence joins TRBV6-5 and TRBJ2-3; 7 bases align to TRBD2. Germline V gene sequence: CDR1 MNHEY, CDR2 SVGAGI. The ends lost 0 bases at V and 4 bases at J; junction bases unmatched: 4. The CDR3 sequence is 15 residues long. CDR3 nucleotide sequence: TGTGCCAGCAGTTACTCTAGCGGGTCTGCAGATACGCAGTATTTT. Its protein product is CASSYSSGSADTQYF.

This clonotype was detected only a few times. The chain employs TRBV6-2 or TRBV6-3 and TRBJ1-5, with D unclear. V was cut by 2 bases and J by 2 bases, with 10 bases left in between. The CDR3 has 15 amino acids. CDR1 MNHEY and CDR2 SVGEGT come from the germline V gene. CDR3 amino acids: CASSYSLNGNQPQHF. CDR3 nucleotides: TGTGCCAGCAGTTACAGCCTAAATGGCAATCAGCCCCAGCATTTT.